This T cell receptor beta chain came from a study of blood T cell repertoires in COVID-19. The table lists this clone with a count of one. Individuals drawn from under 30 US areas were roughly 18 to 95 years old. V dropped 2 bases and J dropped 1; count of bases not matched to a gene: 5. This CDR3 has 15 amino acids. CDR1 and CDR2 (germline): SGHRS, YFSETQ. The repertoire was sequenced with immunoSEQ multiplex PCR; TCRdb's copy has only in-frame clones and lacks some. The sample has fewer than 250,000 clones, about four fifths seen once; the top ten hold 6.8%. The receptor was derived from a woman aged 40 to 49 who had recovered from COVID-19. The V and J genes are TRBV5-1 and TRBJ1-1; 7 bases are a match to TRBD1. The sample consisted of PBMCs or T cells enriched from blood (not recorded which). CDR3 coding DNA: TGCGCCAGCAGCTTAAAACAGGGGCCGAACACTGAAGCTTTCTTT. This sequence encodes CASSLKQGPNTEAFF.